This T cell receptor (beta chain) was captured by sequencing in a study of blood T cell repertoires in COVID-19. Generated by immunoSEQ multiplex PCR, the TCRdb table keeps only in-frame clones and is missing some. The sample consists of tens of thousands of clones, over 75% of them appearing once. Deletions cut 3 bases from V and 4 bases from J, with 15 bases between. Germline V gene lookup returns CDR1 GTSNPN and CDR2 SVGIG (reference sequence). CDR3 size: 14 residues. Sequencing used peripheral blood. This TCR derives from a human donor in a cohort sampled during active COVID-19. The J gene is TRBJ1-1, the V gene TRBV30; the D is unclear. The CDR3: CAWRRGVTATEAFF. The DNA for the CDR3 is TGTGCCTGGAGACGAGGCGTGACTGCCACTGAAGCTTTCTTT.